Following are 10 T cell receptor beta chains from one sample sequenced in a study of blood T cell repertoires in COVID-19. The protocol was immunoSEQ multiplex PCR, while the TCRdb copy is restricted to in-frame clones and leaves out a portion. The sample holds some 340,000 clones, 85% seen once. Source material: peripheral blood. Every receptor here comes from a woman under 30 with acute or convalescent COVID-19.

This chain joins TRBV6-5 and TRBJ2-5; TRBD1 is a possible D gene (7 bases). CDR1 and CDR2 from the germline V gene are MNHEY and SVGAGI. This CDR3 is 14 amino acids long. V was cut by 6 bases and J by 1 base, with 12 bases left in between. For the CDR3, the DNA is TGTGCCAGCAGGCGGGGACAGTTCCAAGAGACCCAGTACTTC. Amino acid sequence: CASRRGQFQETQYF.

The chain uses TRBV6-5 and TRBJ1-1; 9 nucleotides align to TRBD1. This CDR3 region has 15 residues. The V and J ends lost 0 bases and 5 bases, in that order; junction bases with no gene match: 4. Germline CDR1 MNHEY, CDR2 SVGAGI. The CDR3 nucleotides are TGTGCCAGCAGTTACTCCACAGGGGGCTTGACTGAAGCTTTCTTT. This sequence encodes CASSYSTGGLTEAFF.

This clone came up once. The chain uses TRBV10-3 and TRBJ2-7, with D perhaps matching TRBD2 (6 bases). The CDR3 totals 16 residues. In germline, CDR1 is ENHRY, CDR2 SYGVKD. The ends were cut back, 6 bases at V and 7 bases at J, with 25 bases in the middle. Here the CDR3 DNA reads TGTGCCATCAGAGAAGAATCCGGGACGGGGGTTGGTGAGCAGTACTTC. Translation gives CAIREESGTGVGEQYF.

A remark on this clone: The same CDR3 can be traced to other DNA sequences in this sample. The chain joins TRBV9 to TRBJ2-7, with 9 bases identical to TRBD1. Germline V CDR1 and CDR2: SGDLS, YYNGEE. V trimming: 3 bases; J trimming: 3 bases; junction bases outside the gene matches: 4. This CDR3 contains 14 residues. The CDR3 DNA reads as TGTGCCAGCAGCGCGGGACAGGGAGACTACGAGCAGTACTTC. Protein: CASSAGQGDYEQYF.

The gene calls are TRBV2 and TRBJ2-1; 10 bases are shared with TRBD2. The CDR3 length is 16 residues. The germline CDR1 and CDR2 sequences are SNHLY and FYNNEI. V was pared by 5 bases and J by 7 bases, with 11 bases of the junction left unmatched. The CDR3 loop reads CASSWDLAGDFNEQFF. The DNA for the CDR3 is TGTGCCAGCAGTTGGGACCTAGCGGGAGATTTTAATGAGCAGTTCTTC. The variable domain in full, with the rest retrieved from reference TRBV2 and TRBJ2-1, is EPEVTQTPSHQVTQMGQEVILRCVPISNHLYFYWYRQILGQKVEFLVSFYNNEISEKSEIFDDQFSVERPDGSNFTLKIRSTKLEDSAMYFCASSWDLAGDFNEQFFGPGTRLTVL.

The CDR3: CASSFGLAGYKFF. CDR3 bases: TGTGCCAGCAGCTTTGGACTAGCGGGGTATAAGTTCTTC. The V call is TRBV7-3, the J call TRBJ2-1, with 12 positions matching TRBD2. This CDR3 has 13 amino acids. CDR1 is SGHTA, CDR2 FQGTGA, per germline. The ends lost 3 bases at V and 14 bases at J; junction bases unmatched: 5.

The chain combines TRBV7-6 with TRBJ2-7; D is unresolved. Germline V gene lookup returns CDR1 SGHVS and CDR2 FNYEAQ. V was shortened by 0 bases and J by 1 base, with 4 bases between the two germline ends. The CDR3 runs to 13 residues. CDR3 sequence (DNA): TGTGCCAGCAGCTTAGCCTTGTCCTACGAGCAGTACTTC. Its protein is CASSLALSYEQYF.

V is TRBV5-6 and J is TRBJ2-1, with 8 bases identical to TRBD1. Germline V lookup: CDR1 SGHDT, CDR2 YYEEEE. The CDR3 runs to 17 residues. V gave up 4 bases and J gave up 4 bases; unmatched junction bases: 13. The CDR3 spells CASSQNGQGARYNEQFF. CDR3 nucleotides: TGTGCCAGCAGCCAAAACGGACAGGGCGCACGGTACAATGAGCAGTTCTTC.

The CDR3 DNA reads as TGTGCCAGCAGAGGAGGGGTGGAAACCGGGGAGCTGTTTTTT. As protein: CASRGGVETGELFF. The V call is TRBV9, the J call TRBJ2-2; tentative D call: TRBD2 (6 bases). Deletions cut 5 bases from V and 5 bases from J, with 13 bases between. The CDR3 is 14 amino acids. Germline CDR1 is SGDLS and CDR2 is YYNGEE.

This clone was counted once. The chain joins TRBV28 to TRBJ2-7; 11 bases are shared with TRBD2. The CDR3 has 15 residues. Trimming removed 4 bases from V and 4 bases from J; junction bases left unmatched: 6. Germline V gene sequence: CDR1 MDHEN, CDR2 SYDVKM. The CDR3 reads CASSSPGLAEYEQYF. The CDR3 DNA is TGTGCCAGCAGTTCCCCGGGACTAGCGGAATACGAGCAGTACTTC.